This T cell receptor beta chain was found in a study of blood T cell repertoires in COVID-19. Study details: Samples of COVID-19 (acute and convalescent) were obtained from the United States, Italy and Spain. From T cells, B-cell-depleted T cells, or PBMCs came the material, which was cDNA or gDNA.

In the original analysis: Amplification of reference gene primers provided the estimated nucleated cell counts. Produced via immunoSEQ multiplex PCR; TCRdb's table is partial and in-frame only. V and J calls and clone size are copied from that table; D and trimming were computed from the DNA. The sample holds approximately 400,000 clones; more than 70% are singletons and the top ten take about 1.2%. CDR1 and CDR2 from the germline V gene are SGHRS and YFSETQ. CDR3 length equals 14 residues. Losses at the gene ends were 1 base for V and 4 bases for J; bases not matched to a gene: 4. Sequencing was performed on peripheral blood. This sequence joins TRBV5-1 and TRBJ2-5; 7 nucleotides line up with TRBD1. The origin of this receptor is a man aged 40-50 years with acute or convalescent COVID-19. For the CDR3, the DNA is TGCGCCAGCAGCTTGACAGGGGTAAGAGAGACCCAGTACTTC. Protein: CASSLTGVRETQYF.